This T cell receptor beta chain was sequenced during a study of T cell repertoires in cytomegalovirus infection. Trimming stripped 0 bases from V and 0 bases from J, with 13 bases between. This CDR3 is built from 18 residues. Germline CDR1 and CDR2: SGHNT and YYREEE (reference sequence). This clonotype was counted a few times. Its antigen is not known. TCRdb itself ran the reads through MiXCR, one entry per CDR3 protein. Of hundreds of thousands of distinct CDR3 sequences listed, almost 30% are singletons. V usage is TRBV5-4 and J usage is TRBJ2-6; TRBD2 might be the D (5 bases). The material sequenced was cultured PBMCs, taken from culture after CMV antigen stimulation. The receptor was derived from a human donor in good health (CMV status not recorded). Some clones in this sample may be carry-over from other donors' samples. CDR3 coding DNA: TGTGCCAGCAGCTTGGCGGGGTCTAGTCCCTCTGGGGCCAACGTCCTGACTTTC. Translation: CASSLAGSSPSGANVLTF. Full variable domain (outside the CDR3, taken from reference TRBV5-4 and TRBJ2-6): ETGVTQSPTHLIKTRGQQVTLRCSSQSGHNTVSWYQQALGQGPQFIFQYYREEENGRGNFPPRFSGLQFPNYSSELNVNALELDDSALYLCASSLAGSSPSGANVLTFGAGSRLTVL.